What follows describes a single T cell receptor (beta chain). This sample was taken from a study of cytomegalovirus exposure and HLA in healthy donors. The PCR ran on 60 Vbeta and 13 Jbeta primers. Only in-frame clones appear in the TCRdb table, and some are missing; sequencing was by immunoSEQ multiplex PCR. This sample carries approximately 140,000 clones, with 1.5% to 1.8% going to the ten biggest clones. This CDR3 spans 14 amino acids. Germline V gives CDR1 SGHAT, CDR2 FQNNGV. Trimming stripped 4 bases from V and 7 bases from J, with 14 bases between. This clonotype was sampled from a woman aged 40 to 50 in good health and CMV-seronegative. This chain joins TRBV11-2 and TRBJ1-5; D not resolved. Sequenced input: PBMCs. This CDR3 is CASSWGGMGQPQHF. The CDR3 DNA reads TGTGCCAGCAGCTGGGGAGGGATGGGACAGCCCCAGCATTTT.